A single TCR beta chain is shown here with its context. These data come from a study of blood T cell repertoires in COVID-19. Data came from immunoSEQ multiplex PCR; TCRdb stores just in-frame clones and leaves some out. This table holds some 240,000 clones, around 88% found once. V was clipped by 4 bases and J by 2 bases, with 18 bases between them. The germline CDR1 and CDR2 sequences are WNHNN and SYGVQD (reference sequence). This CDR3 has 17 residues. The V and J genes are TRBV10-1 and TRBJ1-3, with a possible D match to TRBD1 (5 bases). This receptor was identified in a woman aged 35 to 49 with acute COVID-19. Sequencing used PBMCs or T cells enriched from blood (not recorded which). The CDR3 sequence: CASSVGEGSNPGNTIYF. The DNA of the CDR3 is TGCGCCAGCAGTGTGGGGGAGGGATCGAATCCTGGAAACACCATATATTTT.